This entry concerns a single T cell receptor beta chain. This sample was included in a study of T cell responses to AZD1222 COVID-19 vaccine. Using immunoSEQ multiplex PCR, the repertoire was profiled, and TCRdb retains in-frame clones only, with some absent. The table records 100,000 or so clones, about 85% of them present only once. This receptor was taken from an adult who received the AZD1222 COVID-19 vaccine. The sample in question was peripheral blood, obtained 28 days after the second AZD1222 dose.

DNA of the CDR3: TGTGCCAGCAGCGACACGGACAGGGGGGACGGCTACACCTTC. This gives the protein CASSDTDRGDGYTF. J is TRBJ1-2 and V is TRBV11-2; the match to TRBD1 covers 10 bases. The CDR3 consists of 14 residues. The germline CDR1 and CDR2 sequences are SGHAT and FQNNGV. Trimming at V came to 5 bases and at J to 8 bases, leaving 8 bases not matched to a gene.